This TCR beta chain originates from a study of spatial heterogeneity in lung cancer. Notes on this clonotype: No antigen is known for it.

Specified time point: sample taken at primary tumor resection. MiXCR, run by TCRdb on the 5' RACE reads, gives a single entry per CDR3 protein. The sample consists of tens of thousands of distinct CDR3 sequences, roughly 15% of them appearing once. Trimming stripped 1 base from V and 0 bases from J, with 16 bases between. Germline V gene sequence: CDR1 SGHAT, CDR2 FQNNGV. The CDR3 spans 18 residues. Study results and limitations: It was found that expanded intratumoral alpha and beta TCR counts tracked tumor mutation counts.

The J gene is TRBJ2-1, the V gene TRBV11-2; a possible D gene is TRBD1 (5 bases). The TCR comes from a female donor with early-stage non-small cell lung cancer. Sample: lung tumor tissue, taken at surgery. The CDR3 DNA sequence: TGTGCCAGCAGCTTAGGTTCGGCAGGGCCGAGCTCCTACAATGAGCAGTTCTTC. This gives the protein CASSLGSAGPSSYNEQFF.